The 26 T cell receptor beta chains listed next were all sequenced from one sample in a study of control samples from healthy donors and cancer patients. Only in-frame clones appear in the TCRdb table, and some are missing; sequencing was by immunoSEQ multiplex PCR. The data show 150,000 to 200,000 clones, around 88% seen once. The sample taken for sequencing was blood. Receptor source: a young man in good health.

The CDR3 DNA reads TGTGCCAGCAGTTACTCTAACTCCTACGAGCAGTACTTC. Protein: CASSYSNSYEQYF. The genes are TRBV6-5 and TRBJ2-7, with no clear D. The germline V gene encodes CDR1 MNHEY and CDR2 SVGAGI. This CDR3 is built from 13 residues. Deletions cut 0 bases from V and 0 bases from J, with 3 bases between.

This chain links TRBV7-8 with TRBJ1-5; TRBD1 might be the D (5 bases). The CDR3 has 17 residues. V was trimmed by 2 bases and J by 4 bases, leaving 18 bases between them. Germline V gene data show CDR1 as SGHVS and CDR2 as FQNEAQ. The CDR3 DNA follows: TGTGCCAGCAGCTTATCTGGTGGAGGGGAAAGGAATCAGCCCCAGCATTTT. This encodes CASSLSGGGERNQPQHF. The full variable domain, rest sourced from reference TRBV7-8 and TRBJ1-5, is GAGVSQSPRYKVAKRGQDVALRCDPISGHVSLFWYQQALGQGPEFLTYFQNEAQLDKSGLPSDRFFAERPEGSVSTLKIQRTQQEDSAVYLCASSLSGGGERNQPQHFGDGTRLSIL.

The gene calls are TRBV20-1 and TRBJ2-5; maybe TRBD1 (6 bases). The germline gives CDR1 DFQATT, CDR2 SNEGSKA (reference sequence). The CDR3 contains 11 residues. The CDR3 DNA reads TGCAGCCCCTGGACAGAAGAGACCCAGTACTTC. Its protein product is CSPWTEETQYF.

The rearrangement uses TRBV9 and TRBJ2-7; perhaps TRBD2 as D (6 bases). Per the germline V gene, CDR1 is SGDLS and CDR2 is YYNGEE. The V gene lost 3 bases and the J gene lost 3 bases, with 16 bases spanning the gap. The CDR3 consists of 15 residues. The DNA of the CDR3 is TGTGCCAGCAGCGCAACGCCGGGGGTGGGCTACGAGCAGTACTTC. Translated: CASSATPGVGYEQYF.

V is TRBV19 and J is TRBJ2-7, with D hard to call. The CDR3 totals 13 residues. V lost 0 bases to trimming and J lost 2 bases, with 5 bases between them. Germline V lookup: CDR1 LNHDA, CDR2 SQIVND (reference sequence). CDR3 residues: CASSIDWAYEQYF. In DNA, the CDR3 is TGTGCCAGTAGTATAGATTGGGCCTACGAGCAGTACTTC.

The rearrangement uses TRBV30 and TRBJ1-3, with 9 nucleotides matching TRBD1. CDR3 size: 14 residues. Germline V gene data show CDR1 as GTSNPN and CDR2 as SVGIG (reference sequence). The V gene end was trimmed by 2 bases and the J gene end by 3 bases; junction bases not matched to a gene: 2. CDR3 nucleotide sequence: TGTGCCTGGAGTCGGACAGGGGTTGGAAACACCATATATTTT. It codes for CAWSRTGVGNTIYF.

The chain combines TRBV5-4 with TRBJ2-5; the match to TRBD2 covers 10 bases. CDR3 length: 17 residues. Per germline, CDR1 SGHNT and CDR2 YYREEE (reference sequence). The ends lost 0 bases at V and 4 bases at J; junction bases unmatched: 9. DNA of the CDR3: TGTGCCAGCAGCTTGGGTTTAACTAGCGGGATAAGAGAGACCCAGTACTTC. This sequence encodes CASSLGLTSGIRETQYF.

This chain joins TRBV7-8 and TRBJ1-1; possible D gene TRBD1, 5 bases. CDR1 is SGHVS, CDR2 FQNEAQ, per germline. The germline V and J ends were trimmed by 3 bases and 6 bases, with 8 bases remaining between them. The CDR3 loop spans 12 amino acids. The CDR3 region has the DNA TGTGCCAGCAGCTTCGGGGGTGCTGAAGCTTTCTTT. It encodes CASSFGGAEAFF. The variable domain in full, completed from reference TRBV7-8 and TRBJ1-1, reads GAGVSQSPRYKVAKRGQDVALRCDPISGHVSLFWYQQALGQGPEFLTYFQNEAQLDKSGLPSDRFFAERPEGSVSTLKIQRTQQEDSAVYLCASSFGGAEAFFGQGTRLTVV.

J is TRBJ1-2 and V is TRBV28; D might be TRBD1 (5 bases). Germline V gene lookup returns CDR1 MDHEN and CDR2 SYDVKM. Trimming shortened V by 7 bases and J by 8 bases, and 20 bases separated the two germline ends. The CDR3 has 14 residues. Here the CDR3 reads CASTTPGGVRGYTF. The DNA of the CDR3 is TGTGCCAGCACCACGCCGGGGGGGGTAAGGGGCTACACCTTC.

V is TRBV7-2 and J is TRBJ2-3; TRBD2 aligns across 11 bases. The V segment lost 2 bases and the J segment 2 bases; nucleotides outside the gene matches: 9. The CDR3 covers 18 residues. Germline CDR1 is SGHTA and CDR2 is FQGNSA. CDR3 nucleotide sequence: TGTGCCAGCAGCTTAAGTCTAGCGGGGGGAAACCCCACAGATACGCAGTATTTT. This encodes CASSLSLAGGNPTDTQYF.

V is TRBV19 and J is TRBJ1-2, with TRBD1 identical over 8 bases. J lost 8 bases, V lost 4 bases, and 9 bases had no gene match. The CDR3 spans 14 residues. Germline CDR1 and CDR2: LNHDA and SQIVND (reference sequence). The CDR3 region has the DNA TGTGCCAGTAGTACCCCCGGACAGGGCGAAGGCTACACCTTC. Encoded protein: CASSTPGQGEGYTF.

J is TRBJ2-1 and V is TRBV21-1. TRBV21-1 is a pseudogene. The CDR3 runs 17 residues. Written as DNA, the CDR3 is TGTGCCAGCAGCAAAGGACCTCGGCCAACGGTTTACAATGAGCAGTTCTTC. This sequence encodes CASSKGPRPTVYNEQFF.

This clone occurred a few times. The chain links TRBV9 to TRBJ2-3; the D call may be TRBD1 or TRBD2 (6 bases each). V dropped 3 bases and J dropped 2 bases, with 19 bases sitting between them. This CDR3 is 17 amino acids long. Germline loops: CDR1 SGDLS, CDR2 YYNGEE. The CDR3: CASSGSIGGTPTDTQYF. Here the CDR3 DNA reads TGTGCCAGCAGCGGGTCAATTGGGGGGACACCCACAGATACGCAGTATTTT.

V and J are TRBV5-1 and TRBJ1-1, with 8 bases matching TRBD1. V lost 2 bases, J lost 10 bases, and 13 bases stayed unmatched. Germline V gene lookup returns CDR1 SGHRS and CDR2 YFSETQ. The CDR3 totals 15 residues. In DNA, the CDR3 is TGCGCCAGCAGCTTCGGACAGGGTACTTCCCCAGTAGCTTTCTTT. Protein: CASSFGQGTSPVAFF. Full variable domain (rest looked up from reference TRBV5-1 and TRBJ1-1): KAGVTQTPRYLIKTRGQQVTLSCSPISGHRSVSWYQQTPGQGLQFLFEYFSETQRNKGNFPGRFSGRQFSNSRSEMNVSTLELGDSALYLCASSFGQGTSPVAFFGQGTRLTVV.

The CDR3 region has the DNA TGTGCCAGCAGCCGGGACAGAGAAATGAACACTGAAGCTTTCTTT. This encodes CASSRDREMNTEAFF. The chain carries TRBV28 and TRBJ1-1, with 7 bases fitting TRBD1. The germline V gene has CDR1 MDHEN and CDR2 SYDVKM. The V and J ends lost 6 bases and 0 bases, in that order; junction bases with no gene match: 7. CDR3 length: 15 residues.

The genes are TRBV6-2 or TRBV6-3 and TRBJ2-5; D remains ambiguous. CDR1 is MNHEY and CDR2 is SVGEGT in the germline V gene. Trimming left V 2 bases short and J 3 bases short, with 16 bases between. The CDR3 covers 16 residues. CDR3 amino acids: CASSYLVGHPEETQYF. CDR3 sequence (DNA): TGTGCCAGCAGTTACCTTGTCGGGCACCCAGAAGAGACCCAGTACTTC.

The chain has TRBV5-6 and TRBJ2-5; 7 positions agree with TRBD1. The CDR3 is 15 amino acids. Germline values: CDR1 SGHDT, CDR2 YYEEEE. Trimming removed 1 base from V and 5 bases from J; junction bases left unmatched: 8. CDR3 in DNA: TGTGCCAGCAGCTTGCGTGGCAGGGGGACGGAGACCCAGTACTTC. This codes for CASSLRGRGTETQYF.

In nucleotides, the CDR3 is TGCGCCAGCAGTCAGGGAGACGGGGAGACCCAGTACTTC. Its protein product is CASSQGDGETQYF. The genes are TRBV5-1 and TRBJ2-5; perhaps D is TRBD1 or TRBD2 (5 bases each). The CDR3 contains 13 residues. CDR1 is SGHRS and CDR2 is YFSETQ in the germline V gene. The germline V and J ends were trimmed by 5 bases and 5 bases, with 13 bases remaining between them.

The chain couples TRBV7-3 to TRBJ2-1, with TRBD2 matching 8 bases. The germline V gene has CDR1 SGHTA and CDR2 FQGTGA. CDR3 length equals 15 residues. V was pared by 1 base and J by 4 bases, with 3 bases of the junction left unmatched. CDR3 residues: CASSLSGGLYNEQFF. In nucleotides, the CDR3 is TGTGCCAGCAGCTTAAGCGGGGGGCTTTACAATGAGCAGTTCTTC.

The genes are TRBV5-1 and TRBJ1-5; possibly TRBD1 for D (5 bases). This CDR3 region has 16 residues. Germline loops: CDR1 SGHRS, CDR2 YFSETQ. V lost 4 bases to trimming and J lost 12 bases, with 26 bases between them. CDR3 residues: CASSHIATAQIRFQHF. CDR3 DNA sequence: TGCGCCAGCAGCCATATAGCGACAGCGCAGATAAGGTTCCAGCATTTT.

V gene TRBV6-6 combines with J gene TRBJ2-2; D call uncertain. The CDR3 totals 13 residues. Germline loops: CDR1 MNHNY, CDR2 SVGAGI (reference sequence). The V end lost 2 bases, the J end lost 4 bases, and 5 bases lay between the germline ends. As DNA, the CDR3 is TGTGCCAGCAGTTACCCAGGCACCGGGGAGCTGTTTTTT. Protein sequence: CASSYPGTGELFF.

In nucleotides, the CDR3 is TGTGCCAGCAGCGTAGGGACAGGGAGGGAGACCCAGTACTTC. As protein: CASSVGTGRETQYF. This chain connects TRBV9 to TRBJ2-5; 8 bases line up with TRBD1. After removal of 0 bases from V and 5 bases from J, the junction contained 3 bases not matched to a gene. Germline V lookup: CDR1 SGDLS, CDR2 YYNGEE. The CDR3 totals 14 residues. The full variable domain, in which reference TRBV9 and TRBJ2-5 provide the parts outside the CDR3, is DSGVTQTPKHLITATGQRVTLRCSPRSGDLSVYWYQQSLDQGLQFLIQYYNGEERAKGNILERFSAQQFPDLHSELNLSSLELGDSALYFCASSVGTGRETQYFGPGTRLLVL.

The CDR3 loop is CASSRGRIEKLFF. The CDR3 DNA reads as TGTGCCAGCAGTCGGGGTCGTATCGAAAAACTGTTTTTT. The V call is TRBV6-5, the J call TRBJ1-4; D ambiguous. This CDR3 comprises 13 residues. The V end was cut by 5 bases, the J end by 8 bases, with 12 bases between. Germline V gives CDR1 MNHEY, CDR2 SVGAGI.

This clone showed up just once. The chain uses TRBV12-3 or TRBV12-4 and TRBJ2-3; D not certain. V lost 5 bases to trimming and J lost 2 bases, with 8 bases between them. The CDR3 runs 13 residues. The CDR3 DNA reads as TGTGCCAGCAGTCCCCGCTACACAGATACGCAGTATTTT. Translated: CASSPRYTDTQYF.

The chain links TRBV4-2 to TRBJ2-3; 9 bases align to TRBD1. Germline CDR1 reads LGHNA; CDR2 reads YNFKEQ. The trim removed 6 bases at V and 1 base at J, leaving 5 bases unmatched. The CDR3 consists of 15 residues. The CDR3 here is CASRSTGGGTDTQYF. Written as DNA, the CDR3 is TGTGCCAGCAGGTCGACAGGGGGGGGCACAGATACGCAGTATTTT.

The chain combines TRBV5-1 with TRBJ2-5; 8 nucleotides match TRBD2. The V segment lost 4 bases and the J segment 3 bases; nucleotides outside the gene matches: 5. Germline assignment: CDR1 SGHRS and CDR2 YFSETQ. The CDR3 spans 14 residues. The DNA for the CDR3 is TGCGCCAGCAGCCCCGGGGGGGCCAAAGAGACCCAGTACTTC. It encodes CASSPGGAKETQYF.